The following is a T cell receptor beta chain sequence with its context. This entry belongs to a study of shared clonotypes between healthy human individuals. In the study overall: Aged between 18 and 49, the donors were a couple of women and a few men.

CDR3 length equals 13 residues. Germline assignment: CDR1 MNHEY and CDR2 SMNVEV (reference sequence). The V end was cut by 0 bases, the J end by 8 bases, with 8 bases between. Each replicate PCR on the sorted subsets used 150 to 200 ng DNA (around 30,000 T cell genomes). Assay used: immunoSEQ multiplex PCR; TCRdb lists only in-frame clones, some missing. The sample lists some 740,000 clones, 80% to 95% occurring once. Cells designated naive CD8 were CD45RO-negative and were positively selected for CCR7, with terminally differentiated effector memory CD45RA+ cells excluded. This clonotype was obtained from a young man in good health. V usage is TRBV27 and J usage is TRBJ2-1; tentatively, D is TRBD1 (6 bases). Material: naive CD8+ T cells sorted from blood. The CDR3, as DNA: TGTGCCAGCAGTTTATCCAGGGGTTATGAGCAGTTCTTC. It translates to CASSLSRGYEQFF.